This T cell receptor (beta chain) was identified during a study of molecular identifiers for immune sequencing clone quantification. Overall study: Split five ways in replicates, RNA from roughly 20,000 or 100,000 naive CD8 cells had four portions sequenced.

On this clonotype itself: Its antigen is not known. Possible read error: a much larger clone is one base away.

With 10%, 30% or 50% of RNA, roughly 20,000 to 1,000,000 naive CD8 T cells were sequenced. MiXCR was run by TCRdb on the PCR reads, yielding one entry per CDR3 protein. The repertoire has more than 450,000 distinct CDR3 sequences, 25% of them found once; the top ten carry over 0.6%. Study results and caveats: In naive cells, clones above 20 RNA copies held under 1% of molecules, whereas in effector cells they held over 97%.

The CDR3 consists of 17 residues. Germline CDR1 is LGHDT and CDR2 is YNNKEL (reference sequence). The V gene end was trimmed by 0 bases and the J gene end by 4 bases; junction bases not matched to a gene: 11. Sequencing used naive CD8+ T cells from blood, with Jurkat cell RNA spiked in. The subset: FACS-sorted CD8+CD4-CCR7+CD45RA+ naive T cells. The clonotype originates from a human donor in good health. Some libraries in this study had Jurkat cell RNA spiked in. The rearrangement uses TRBV3-1 and TRBJ1-1; 7 nucleotides align to TRBD1. The CDR3 coding sequence is TGTGCCAGCAGCCAAGATCCGACAGGGTCTATGAGCACTGAAGCTTTCTTT. Encoded protein: CASSQDPTGSMSTEAFF. Filled out from reference TRBV3-1 and TRBJ1-1, the complete variable domain reads DTAVSQTPKYLVTQMGNDKSIKCEQNLGHDTMYWYKQDSKKFLKIMFSYNNKELIINETVPNRFSPKSPDKAHLNLHINSLELGDSAVYFCASSQDPTGSMSTEAFFGQGTRLTVV.